This T cell receptor (beta chain) was observed in a study of spatial heterogeneity in lung cancer. Time point denoted: blood at routine non-recurrence follow-up after resection. MiXCR, run by TCRdb on the 5' RACE reads, gives a single entry per CDR3 protein. In the table there are 9,500 to 12,000 distinct CDR3 sequences, 20% to 25% of which are singletons. V dropped 2 bases and J dropped 6 bases, with 10 bases sitting between them. Germline V CDR1 and CDR2: MNHNY, SVGAGI (reference sequence). The CDR3 is 13 residues long. This receptor was identified in a male donor with early-stage non-small cell lung cancer. This specimen was PBMCs, taken at follow-up. The rearrangement joins TRBV6-6 to TRBJ2-5; D unclear. The CDR3 spells CASSYAWEKTQYF. CDR3 coding DNA: TGTGCCAGCAGTTACGCGTGGGAAAAGACCCAGTACTTC.